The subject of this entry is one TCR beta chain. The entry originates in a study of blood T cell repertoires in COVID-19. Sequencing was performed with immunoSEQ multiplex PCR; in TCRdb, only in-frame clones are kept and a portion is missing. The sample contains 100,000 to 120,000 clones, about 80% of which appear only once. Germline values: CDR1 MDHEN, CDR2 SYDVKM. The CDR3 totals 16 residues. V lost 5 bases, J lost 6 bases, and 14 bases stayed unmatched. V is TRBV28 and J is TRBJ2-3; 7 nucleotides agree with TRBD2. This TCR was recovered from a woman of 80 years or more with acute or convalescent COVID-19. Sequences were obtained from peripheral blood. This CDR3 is CASSPSLAGEGDTQYF. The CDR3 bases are TGTGCCAGCAGTCCTTCTTTAGCGGGTGAGGGGGATACGCAGTATTTT.